This TCR beta chain originates from a study of T cell repertoires in cytomegalovirus infection. Looking at the study overall: Well-studied HLA-B-restricted epitopes and recently identified HLA-C-restricted epitopes of CMV were both used in the study.

Each CDR3 protein gets one entry after TCRdb re-called the reads with MiXCR. The sample has some 590,000 distinct CDR3 sequences; roughly 42% are singletons. V lost 5 bases and J lost 5, with 13 bases in between. This CDR3 region has 13 residues. CDR1 and CDR2 (germline): DFQATT, SNEGSKA (reference sequence). This clonotype was found a few times. Its antigen is not identified. This sequence joins TRBV20-1 and TRBJ1-5; unclear D gene. The material sequenced was cultured PBMCs, taken from culture after CMV antigen stimulation. The sequence came from a human donor in good health (CMV status not recorded). Some clones in this sample may be carry-over from other donors' samples. In DNA, the CDR3 is TGCAGTGCTGTGGGAACAGCTTATCAGCCCCAGCATTTT. Translated: CSAVGTAYQPQHF.